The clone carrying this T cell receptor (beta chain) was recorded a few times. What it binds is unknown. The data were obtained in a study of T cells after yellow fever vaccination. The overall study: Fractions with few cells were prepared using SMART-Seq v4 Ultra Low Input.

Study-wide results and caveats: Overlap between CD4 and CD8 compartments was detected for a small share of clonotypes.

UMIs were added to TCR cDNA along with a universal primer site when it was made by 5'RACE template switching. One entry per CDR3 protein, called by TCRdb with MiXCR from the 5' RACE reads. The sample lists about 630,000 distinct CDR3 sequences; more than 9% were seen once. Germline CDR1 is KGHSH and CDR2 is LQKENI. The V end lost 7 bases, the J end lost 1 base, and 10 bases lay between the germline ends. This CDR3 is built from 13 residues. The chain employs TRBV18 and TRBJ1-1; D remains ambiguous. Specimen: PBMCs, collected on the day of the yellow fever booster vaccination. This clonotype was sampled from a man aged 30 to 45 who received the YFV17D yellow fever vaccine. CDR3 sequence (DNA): TGTGCCAGCTTTGTCATGCAGAACACTGAAGCTTTCTTT. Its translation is CASFVMQNTEAFF.